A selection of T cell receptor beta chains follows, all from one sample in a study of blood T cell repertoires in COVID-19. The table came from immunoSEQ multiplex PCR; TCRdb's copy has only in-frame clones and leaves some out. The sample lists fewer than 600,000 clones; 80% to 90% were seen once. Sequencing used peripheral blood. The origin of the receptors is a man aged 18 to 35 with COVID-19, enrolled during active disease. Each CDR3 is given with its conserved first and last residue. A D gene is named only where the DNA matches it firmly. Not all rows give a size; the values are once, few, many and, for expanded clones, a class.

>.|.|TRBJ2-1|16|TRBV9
TGTGCCAGCAGCGTAGGCGGAGGGAGCTCCTACAATGAGCAGTTCTTC
CASSVGGGSSYNEQFF
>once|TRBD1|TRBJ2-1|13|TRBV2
TGTGCCAGCATTCGACAGGGGGAGGGTGAGCAGTTCTTC
CASIRQGEGEQFF
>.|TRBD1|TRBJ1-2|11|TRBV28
TGTGCCAGCAGTTCGACAGGGCGCGTGATCTTC
CASSSTGRVIF
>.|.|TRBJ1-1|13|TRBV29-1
TGCAGCGTTGCTCGGAGAATGAACACTGAAGCTTTCTTT
CSVARRMNTEAFF
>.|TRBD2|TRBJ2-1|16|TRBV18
TGTGCCAGCTCACCCTTGACTAGCGCATCCTACAATGAGCAGTTCTTC
CASSPLTSASYNEQFF
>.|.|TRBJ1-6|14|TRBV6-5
TGTGCCAGCACCCTACAGGGAAATAATTCACCCCTCCACTTT
CASTLQGNNSPLHF
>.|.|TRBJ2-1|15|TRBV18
TGTGCCAGCTCACCCCTGGGGAGCTCCTACAATGAGCAGTTCTTC
CASSPLGSSYNEQFF
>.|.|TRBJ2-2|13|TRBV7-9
TGTGCCAGCAGCTTCGACCCAGGCGGGGAGCTGTTTTTT
CASSFDPGGELFF
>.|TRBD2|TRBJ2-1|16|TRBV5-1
TGCGCCAGCAGCTTGGCCGGTAGCGGGGAATACAATGAGCAGTTCTTC
CASSLAGSGEYNEQFF
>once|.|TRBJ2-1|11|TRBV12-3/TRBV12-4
TGTGCCAGCAGTTCCAGGGGCGGATCGTTCTTC
CASSSRGGSFF